A selection of T cell receptor beta chains follows, all from one sample in a study of blood T cell repertoires in COVID-19. The protocol was immunoSEQ multiplex PCR, while the TCRdb copy is restricted to in-frame clones and leaves out a portion. The sample includes about 89,000 clones, approximately 79% of them seen just once. The material sequenced was peripheral blood. These receptors all stem from an elderly woman with acute or convalescent COVID-19. Both conserved end residues are part of each CDR3. The D gene is left open where the match is weak. Some rows mark clone size as missing; the rest say once, few, many or name a class of expanded clone.

V: TRBV11-2; J: TRBJ2-7; D: NA; size: NA; CDR3: CASSLRTTGSYEQYF; DNA: TGTGCCAGCAGCTTACGCACGACAGGATCCTACGAGCAGTACTTC
V: TRBV6-1; J: TRBJ1-5; D: TRBD1; size: NA; CDR3: CASSVSGQGTRHSNQPQHF; DNA: TGTGCCAGCAGTGTGTCAGGACAGGGTACGAGACATAGCAATCAGCCCCAGCATTTT
V: TRBV30; J: TRBJ2-1; D: NA; size: NA; CDR3: CAADRRVYNEQFF; DNA: TGTGCCGCCGACAGGCGCGTATACAATGAGCAGTTCTTC
V: TRBV6-2/TRBV6-3; J: TRBJ2-7; D: NA; size: NA; CDR3: CASSPRRTENSYEQYF; DNA: TGTGCCAGCAGTCCCCGTCGAACTGAAAACTCCTACGAGCAGTACTTC
V: TRBV15; J: TRBJ1-5; D: NA; size: NA; CDR3: CATSRDWPGEGNQPQHF; DNA: TGTGCCACCAGCAGAGATTGGCCCGGGGAAGGCAATCAGCCCCAGCATTTT
V: TRBV6-4; J: TRBJ1-6; D: TRBD1; size: few; CDR3: CASRTGDSPLHF; DNA: TGTGCCAGCAGGACAGGGGACTCACCCCTCCACTTT
V: TRBV4-2; J: TRBJ1-3; D: NA; size: NA; CDR3: CASSQSSGNTIYF; DNA: TGTGCCAGCAGCCAGAGTTCCGGAAACACCATATATTTT
V: TRBV1; J: TRBJ2-1; D: NA; size: NA; CDR3: CTSSPLAGGPNEQFF; DNA: TGCACCAGCAGCCCCCTAGCGGGGGGGCCCAATGAGCAGTTCTTC
V: TRBV4-3; J: TRBJ1-1; D: TRBD1; size: NA; CDR3: CASSPDRGQDTEAFF; DNA: TGCGCCAGCAGCCCGGACAGGGGGCAAGACACTGAAGCTTTCTTT
V: TRBV7-2; J: TRBJ2-1; D: NA; size: NA; CDR3: CASNRRGRGGNEQFF; DNA: TGTGCCAGCAACCGCCGGGGCCGAGGAGGGAATGAGCAGTTCTTC
V: TRBV28; J: TRBJ1-3; D: NA; size: NA; CDR3: CASSLLLSSGNTIYF; DNA: TGTGCCAGCAGTTTGCTCCTAAGCTCTGGAAACACCATATATTTT